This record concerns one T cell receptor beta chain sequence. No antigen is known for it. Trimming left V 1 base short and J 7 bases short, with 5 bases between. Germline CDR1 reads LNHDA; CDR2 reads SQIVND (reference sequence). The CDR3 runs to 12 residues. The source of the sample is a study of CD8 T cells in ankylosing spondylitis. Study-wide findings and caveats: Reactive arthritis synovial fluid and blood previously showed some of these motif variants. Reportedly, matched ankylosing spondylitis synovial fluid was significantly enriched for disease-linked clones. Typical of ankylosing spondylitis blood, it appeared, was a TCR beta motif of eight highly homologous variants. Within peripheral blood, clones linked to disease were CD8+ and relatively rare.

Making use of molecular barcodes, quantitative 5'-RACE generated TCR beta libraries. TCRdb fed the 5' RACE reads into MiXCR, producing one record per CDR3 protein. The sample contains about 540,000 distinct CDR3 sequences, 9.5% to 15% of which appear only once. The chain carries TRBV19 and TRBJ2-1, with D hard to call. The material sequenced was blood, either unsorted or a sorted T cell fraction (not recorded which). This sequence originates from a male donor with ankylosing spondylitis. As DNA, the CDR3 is TGTGCCAGTAGTATAGGCGCTAATGAGCAGTTCTTC. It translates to CASSIGANEQFF.